These T cell receptor beta chains were read from a single sample in a study of cytomegalovirus exposure and HLA in healthy donors. Data came from immunoSEQ multiplex PCR; TCRdb stores just in-frame clones and leaves some out. The table counts roughly 79,000 clones; about 4.2% lies in the top ten. The sample taken for sequencing was PBMCs. The receptors were gathered from a man aged 25 to 40 in good health and CMV-seronegative. CDR3s include the opening cysteine and the closing phenylalanine or tryptophan. Each record gives: V gene, D gene, J gene, CDR3 protein, CDR3 DNA. The D gene is left open where the match is weak.

V gene: TRBV7-3
D gene: -
J gene: TRBJ1-4
CDR3 protein: CASSLIRMTGVEKLFF
CDR3 DNA: TGTGCCAGCAGCTTAATTAGGATGACGGGGGTGGAAAAACTGTTTTTT

V gene: TRBV29-1
D gene: TRBD1
J gene: TRBJ1-1
CDR3 protein: CSALGGANTEAFF
CDR3 DNA: TGCAGCGCCCTAGGGGGCGCGAACACTGAAGCTTTCTTT

V gene: TRBV7-2
D gene: TRBD1
J gene: TRBJ2-7
CDR3 protein: CASSYPPPGTGLYEQYF
CDR3 DNA: TGTGCCAGCAGCTATCCACCCCCCGGGACAGGGCTCTACGAGCAGTACTTC

V gene: TRBV9
D gene: -
J gene: TRBJ1-1
CDR3 protein: CASSVDQGMNTEAFF
CDR3 DNA: TGTGCCAGCAGCGTAGATCAGGGGATGAACACTGAAGCTTTCTTT

V gene: TRBV27
D gene: -
J gene: TRBJ1-1
CDR3 protein: CASSFGTTEAFF
CDR3 DNA: TGTGCCAGCAGTTTCGGGACAACTGAAGCTTTCTTT

V gene: TRBV29-1
D gene: TRBD2
J gene: TRBJ2-1
CDR3 protein: CSVGGTSIRADNEQFF
CDR3 DNA: TGCAGCGTCGGGGGGACTAGCATCAGGGCTGACAATGAGCAGTTCTTC

V gene: TRBV6-5
D gene: TRBD2
J gene: TRBJ2-5
CDR3 protein: CASSPWRGDQETQYF
CDR3 DNA: TGTGCCAGCAGTCCCTGGCGGGGGGACCAAGAGACCCAGTACTTC

V gene: TRBV7-9
D gene: TRBD1
J gene: TRBJ1-6
CDR3 protein: CASSLDRANSPLHF
CDR3 DNA: TGTGCCAGCAGCTTGGACAGGGCAAATTCACCCCTCCACTTT

V gene: TRBV5-1
D gene: -
J gene: TRBJ1-1
CDR3 protein: CASSPTPTGNTEAFF
CDR3 DNA: TGCGCCAGCAGTCCTACACCGACGGGTAACACTGAAGCTTTCTTT

V gene: TRBV5-1
D gene: TRBD1
J gene: TRBJ2-7
CDR3 protein: CASSLGRGREQYF
CDR3 DNA: TGCGCCAGCAGCTTGGGCAGGGGGCGGGAGCAGTACTTC

V gene: TRBV7-8
D gene: -
J gene: TRBJ2-5
CDR3 protein: CASSLEAHQETQYF
CDR3 DNA: TGTGCCAGCAGCTTAGAAGCACACCAAGAGACCCAGTACTTC

V gene: TRBV6-5
D gene: -
J gene: TRBJ2-3
CDR3 protein: CASGQFTDTQYF
CDR3 DNA: TGTGCCAGTGGACAGTTCACAGATACGCAGTATTTT

V gene: TRBV7-9
D gene: TRBD1
J gene: TRBJ1-2
CDR3 protein: CASSERTGTYGYTF
CDR3 DNA: TGTGCCAGCAGCGAAAGGACAGGGACCTATGGCTACACCTTC

V gene: TRBV18
D gene: TRBD1
J gene: TRBJ2-3
CDR3 protein: CASSPTGPPTDTQYF
CDR3 DNA: TGTGCCAGCTCACCGACAGGGCCCCCCACAGATACGCAGTATTTT

V gene: TRBV30
D gene: -
J gene: TRBJ1-2
CDR3 protein: CACGTGGYTF
CDR3 DNA: TGTGCCTGTGGGACTGGTGGCTACACCTTC